This TCR beta chain was found in a study of cytomegalovirus exposure and HLA in healthy donors. Study overall: There were nearly 120 million unique TCR beta sequences, drawn from 200 million or so T cells, in an earlier analysis.

The study ran its PCR with 60 Vbeta and 13 Jbeta primers. Method: immunoSEQ multiplex PCR; TCRdb's copy keeps in-frame clones and lacks some. The sample holds about 130,000 clones, 80% seen once. Per the germline V gene, CDR1 is MDHEN and CDR2 is SYDVKM. V lost 3 bases, J lost 5 bases, and 5 bases stayed unmatched. This CDR3 is built from 14 residues. Details on this clone: The target antigen is unknown.

Points from the study as a whole: Earlier analysis yielded a pattern in which most TCR beta V segments were productive about 90% or about 30% of the time.

Material for sequencing was PBMCs. This chain links TRBV28 with TRBJ2-5, with TRBD2 identical over 8 bases. The receptor was isolated from a man aged 25-45 years in good health and CMV-seronegative. The chain's CDR3 is CASSFGGEWETQYF. The CDR3 nucleotides are TGTGCCAGCAGTTTCGGGGGGGAGTGGGAGACCCAGTACTTC.